This entry lists 10 T cell receptor beta chains sequenced from one sample in a study of control samples from healthy donors and cancer patients. Data came from immunoSEQ multiplex PCR; TCRdb stores just in-frame clones and leaves some out. The repertoire has approximately 86,000 clones, roughly 86% of them found once; the top ten carry around 21%. The sequenced material came from blood. These receptors all come from a man aged 30 to 39 in good health.

This chain joins TRBV5-1 and TRBJ2-3, with 7 positions matching TRBD2. This CDR3 comprises 16 residues. V was clipped by 2 bases and J by 0 bases; unmatched bases: 6. Germline V CDR1 and CDR2: SGHRS, YFSETQ. This CDR3 reads CASSLGYGGSTDTQYF. The CDR3 DNA sequence: TGCGCCAGCAGCTTAGGGTACGGGGGGAGCACAGATACGCAGTATTTT.

This clone occurred once. The V call is TRBV5-1, the J call TRBJ2-2; a possible D gene is TRBD2 (5 bases). CDR1 and CDR2 from the germline V gene are SGHRS and YFSETQ. This CDR3 is built from 15 residues. Between the trimmed V and J ends, which lost 0 bases and 6 bases, there was a span of 12 bases. As DNA, the CDR3 is TGCGCCAGCAGCTTGGGAGGACTGGAGGCCGGGGAGCTGTTTTTT. Its protein product is CASSLGGLEAGELFF.

The chain employs TRBV2 and TRBJ1-6; TRBD1 matches 11 bases. J gave up 12 bases and V 5 bases, and 9 bases lay outside the gene matches. This CDR3 is 15 amino acids long. Germline V lookup: CDR1 SNHLY, CDR2 FYNNEI. CDR3 bases: TGTGCCAGCAGTCCTTCCGGGACAGGGGGGGGACCCCTCCACTTT. Translation gives CASSPSGTGGGPLHF. The full variable domain, completed using reference TRBV2 and TRBJ1-6, is EPEVTQTPSHQVTQMGQEVILRCVPISNHLYFYWYRQILGQKVEFLVSFYNNEISEKSEIFDDQFSVERPDGSNFTLKIRSTKLEDSAMYFCASSPSGTGGGPLHFGNGTRLTVT.

V is TRBV5-1 and J is TRBJ2-7; 9 bases fit TRBD2. This CDR3 region has 15 residues. Trimming removed 3 bases from V and 5 bases from J; junction bases left unmatched: 9. Germline CDR1 is SGHRS and CDR2 is YFSETQ. This chain's CDR3 is CASSSLAGGPDEQYF. The CDR3 DNA reads as TGCGCCAGCAGCTCCCTTGCGGGGGGGCCGGACGAGCAGTACTTC.

The chain carries TRBV5-4 and TRBJ1-3, with a weak D call TRBD1 (5 bases). The CDR3 runs to 15 residues. V gave up 5 bases and J gave up 0 bases, with 12 bases separating them. The germline CDR1 and CDR2 sequences are SGHNT and YYREEE (reference sequence). CDR3: CASSRDPSSGNTIYF. The CDR3 coding sequence is TGTGCCAGCAGTCGGGACCCGAGCTCTGGAAACACCATATATTTT.

The V and J genes are TRBV27 and TRBJ2-5; 8 bases are shared with TRBD1. V shed 0 bases and J 2 bases; nucleotides not matched to a gene: 2. Germline CDR1 is MNHEY and CDR2 is SMNVEV (reference sequence). This CDR3 comprises 15 residues. The CDR3 loop is CASSLSDRVQETQYF. The CDR3 DNA sequence: TGTGCCAGCAGTTTATCGGACAGGGTACAAGAGACCCAGTACTTC.

V and J are TRBV9 and TRBJ2-2, with 10 nucleotides matching TRBD1. Germline CDR1 SGDLS, CDR2 YYNGEE. V shed 3 bases, J shed 3 bases, and the junction held 2 bases outside the gene matches. The length of the CDR3 is 15 residues. The CDR3 DNA reads TGTGCCAGCAGCGGGACAGGGGGTCACACCGGGGAGCTGTTTTTT. Translating it yields CASSGTGGHTGELFF.

The V and J genes are TRBV20-1 and TRBJ2-7; maybe TRBD2 (5 bases). The germline CDR1 and CDR2 sequences are DFQATT and SNEGSKA (reference sequence). The CDR3 has 11 amino acids. Trimming removed 3 bases from V and 7 bases from J, with 10 bases in between. In nucleotides, the CDR3 is TGCAGTGCTAGCACCCGGGGAGAGCAGTACTTC. This gives the protein CSASTRGEQYF.

This clone was counted ten times or more. The chain combines TRBV9 with TRBJ2-1; no clear D gene. Germline CDR1 SGDLS, CDR2 YYNGEE. Trimming removed 5 bases from V and 8 bases from J, with 14 bases in between. This CDR3 contains 13 residues. The DNA of the CDR3 is TGTGCCAGCAGTGGGATGGTGGTCTATGAGCAGTTCTTC. Translation gives CASSGMVVYEQFF.

The V call is TRBV9, the J call TRBJ2-1; D may correspond to TRBD1 or TRBD2 (5 bases each). Germline values: CDR1 SGDLS, CDR2 YYNGEE. This CDR3 contains 14 residues. Trimming took off 2 bases at V and 6 bases at J, with 12 bases between the two ends. The CDR3 sequence is CASSVGVNTNEQFF. CDR3 in DNA: TGTGCCAGCAGCGTGGGGGTTAACACCAATGAGCAGTTCTTC. Variable domain in full (rest from reference TRBV9 and TRBJ2-1): DSGVTQTPKHLITATGQRVTLRCSPRSGDLSVYWYQQSLDQGLQFLIQYYNGEERAKGNILERFSAQQFPDLHSELNLSSLELGDSALYFCASSVGVNTNEQFFGPGTRLTVL.